The source of this TCR beta chain is a study of shared clonotypes between healthy human individuals. About the study: The study enrolled a couple of women and a few men aged 18 to 49.

Those who donated were healthy HIV-negative adults, with no recent acute infections or vaccinations reported. CDR1 and CDR2 (germline): GTSNPN, SVGIG (reference sequence). The CDR3 is 16 amino acids. V dropped 0 bases and J dropped 6; count of bases not matched to a gene: 11. The team ran DNA from unsorted PBMCs on ten immunoSEQ deep assay plates for sequencing. Measured with immunoSEQ multiplex PCR; TCRdb has only the in-frame clones, and not every one. This table holds fewer than 700,000 clones, around 77% found once. This TCR was recovered from a woman in her 40s in good health. Some clones in this sample may be carry-over from other donors' samples. The rearrangement links TRBV30 to TRBJ2-3; 8 bases agree with TRBD2. The sequencing sample was made of PBMCs. CDR3 bases: TGTGCCTGGAGTGTTACGGGAGCGGGAGCGGGGGATACGCAGTATTTT. This codes for CAWSVTGAGAGDTQYF.